The 28 T cell receptor beta chains below come from one sample, sequenced in a study of cytomegalovirus exposure and HLA in healthy donors. In the PCR, 60 Vbeta and 13 Jbeta primers were used. Profiled with immunoSEQ multiplex PCR; TCRdb holds only in-frame clones, not every one. Among some 120,000 clones listed, roughly 80% were seen once. The sample comprised PBMCs. These receptors were obtained from a man aged 40-49 years in good health and CMV-seronegative.

This chain uses TRBV30 with TRBJ1-5; D may be TRBD1 (5 bases). V gave up 5 bases and J gave up 9 bases, with 26 bases separating them. From germline, CDR1 is GTSNPN and CDR2 SVGIG (reference sequence). The CDR3 runs 16 residues. The CDR3 DNA reads TGTGCCTGGTTCGGGCAAGGGGAACAACAGGTGTGGCCCCAGCATTTT. It encodes CAWFGQGEQQVWPQHF. The full variable domain, rest sourced from reference TRBV30 and TRBJ1-5, is SQTIHQWPATLVQPVGSPLSLECTVEGTSNPNLYWYRQAAGRGLQLLFYSVGIGQISSEVPQNLSASRPQDRQFILSSKKLLLSDSGFYLCAWFGQGEQQVWPQHFGDGTRLSIL.

Only a few counts were recorded for this clone. This chain links TRBV27 with TRBJ2-3; D not resolved. The CDR3 is 13 residues long. The germline CDR1 and CDR2 sequences are MNHEY and SMNVEV (reference sequence). Between the trimmed V and J ends, which lost 2 bases and 3 bases, there was a span of 6 bases. The CDR3 is CASSLLGTDTQYF. The DNA of the CDR3 is TGTGCCAGCAGTTTACTCGGGACAGATACGCAGTATTTT.

The CDR3 loop is CASSFGSGSIETQYF. In DNA form, the CDR3 reads TGTGCCAGCAGCTTCGGAAGCGGGAGTATTGAGACCCAGTACTTC. J is TRBJ2-5 and V is TRBV13, with 8 bases lining up with TRBD2. V dropped 3 bases and J dropped 5; count of bases not matched to a gene: 8. The CDR3 length is 15 residues. CDR1 is PRHDT, CDR2 FYEKMQ, per germline (reference sequence).

V usage is TRBV14 and J usage is TRBJ2-3; 13 bases match TRBD2. The germline CDR1 and CDR2 sequences are SGHDN and FVKESK. The V segment lost 4 bases and the J segment 6 bases; nucleotides outside the gene matches: 10. The CDR3 spans 17 residues. DNA for the CDR3: TGTGCCAGCAGCCTTACGTGGACTAGCGGGAGCGGTGATACGCAGTATTTT. Amino acid sequence: CASSLTWTSGSGDTQYF.

CDR3 sequence reads: CASSSPGSGANVLTF. CDR3 DNA sequence: TGTGCCAGCAGCTCCCCAGGGTCAGGGGCCAACGTCCTGACTTTC. This chain uses TRBV7-7 with TRBJ2-6, with D possibly TRBD1 on 5 matching bases. Between the trimmed V and J ends, which lost 4 bases and 4 bases, there was a span of 11 bases. In germline, CDR1 is SSHAT, CDR2 FNYEAQ (reference sequence). The CDR3 loop spans 15 amino acids.

V gene TRBV19 combines with J gene TRBJ2-7, with D possibly TRBD2 on 5 matching bases. Germline lookup yields CDR1 LNHDA and CDR2 SQIVND (reference sequence). With 4 bases removed from V and 3 bases from J, the gap between germline ends came to 13 bases. CDR3 length: 14 residues. The CDR3 coding sequence is TGTGCCAGTAGTACCCTCCCCGGGGTCTACGAGCAGTACTTC. This sequence encodes CASSTLPGVYEQYF.

The V call is TRBV6-5, the J call TRBJ2-7; 8 nucleotides line up with TRBD2. V was pared by 2 bases and J by 2 bases, with 5 bases of the junction left unmatched. This CDR3 is 15 amino acids long. CDR1 and CDR2 from the germline V gene are MNHEY and SVGAGI. CDR3 loop: CASSYREGSPYEQYF. The CDR3 DNA is TGTGCCAGCAGTTACCGGGAGGGGAGCCCCTACGAGCAGTACTTC.

This chain links TRBV19 with TRBJ1-6; weak D call: TRBD1 (6 bases). The V end was cut by 4 bases, the J end by 3 bases, with 13 bases between. Germline-derived CDR1 and CDR2 are LNHDA and SQIVND (reference sequence). The CDR3 extends over 16 amino acids. CDR3 region: CASSTNREVYNSPLHF. CDR3 sequence (DNA): TGTGCCAGTAGTACAAACAGGGAAGTCTATAATTCACCCCTCCACTTT.

This sequence joins TRBV19 and TRBJ1-2, with TRBD1 matching over 7 bases. J lost 6 bases, V lost 5 bases, and 18 bases had no gene match. The CDR3 contains 17 residues. CDR1 and CDR2 from the germline V gene are LNHDA and SQIVND (reference sequence). The CDR3 nucleotides read TGTGCCAGTAGTCCCCCGGGACAGTCAAGGCCCGCTGATGGCTACACCTTC. Translation: CASSPPGQSRPADGYTF. Full variable domain (missing parts from reference TRBV19 and TRBJ1-2): DGGITQSPKYLFRKEGQNVTLSCEQNLNHDAMYWYRQDPGQGLRLIYYSQIVNDFQKGDIAEGYSVSREKKESFPLTVTSAQKNPTAFYLCASSPPGQSRPADGYTFGSGTRLTVV.

On this clone: Distinct nucleotide sequences in the sample also encode this CDR3. V is TRBV30 and J is TRBJ2-7; no reliable D call. The CDR3 covers 11 residues. CDR1 is GTSNPN and CDR2 is SVGIG in the germline V gene (reference sequence). V lost 3 bases and J 4 bases, leaving 7 bases between the germline ends. The CDR3 DNA reads as TGTGCCTGGAGCCTGTCTTACGAGCAGTACTTC. Its protein product is CAWSLSYEQYF.

The chain is built from TRBV29-1 and TRBJ2-2, with D possibly matching TRBD2 (5 bases). Germline values: CDR1 SQVTM, CDR2 ANQGSEA. The CDR3 loop spans 13 amino acids. V lost 4 bases and J lost 3, with 9 bases in between. The CDR3 sequence is CSVGGLYTGELFF. The DNA of the CDR3 is TGCAGCGTTGGAGGGCTTTACACCGGGGAGCTGTTTTTT.

The chain is built from TRBV6-6 and TRBJ1-4; 7 nucleotides align to TRBD1. Germline CDR1 and CDR2: MNHNY and SVGAGI (reference sequence). The CDR3 consists of 14 residues. J gave up 5 bases and V 4 bases, and 4 bases lay outside the gene matches. The CDR3 loop is CASSFGTANEKLFF. CDR3 DNA sequence: TGTGCCAGCAGTTTCGGGACAGCAAATGAAAAACTGTTTTTT.

The chain uses TRBV5-1 and TRBJ1-4, with TRBD1 identical over 7 bases. Germline CDR1 and CDR2: SGHRS and YFSETQ. V lost 0 bases to trimming and J lost 8 bases; unmatched junction nucleotides: 4. The CDR3 has 14 amino acids. The CDR3 region is CASSLGGTAEKLFF. The CDR3 coding sequence is TGCGCCAGCAGCTTGGGAGGGACAGCAGAAAAACTGTTTTTT.

The genes are TRBV6-5 and TRBJ1-1; 7 nucleotides align to TRBD1. The CDR3 runs to 14 residues. The germline CDR1 and CDR2 sequences are MNHEY and SVGAGI. Unmatched junction bases numbered 6, after V lost 4 bases and J lost 4 bases. DNA of the CDR3: TGTGCCAGCAGTTCCCCTACAGGGGTCACTGAAGCTTTCTTT. Its protein product is CASSSPTGVTEAFF.

The V call is TRBV29-1, the J call TRBJ2-1, with 10 nucleotides matching TRBD1. Germline loops: CDR1 SQVTM, CDR2 ANQGSEA. The CDR3 consists of 13 residues. J lost 9 bases, V lost 4 bases, and 6 bases had no gene match. CDR3 bases: TGCAGCGTTGCCGGGACAGGGGATGGTGAGCAGTTCTTC. It codes for CSVAGTGDGEQFF.

The chain employs TRBV4-2 and TRBJ2-5, with 7 bases fitting TRBD2. Germline trimming cut 1 base from V and 3 bases from J; bases unmatched to any gene: 8. This CDR3 comprises 16 residues. The germline gives CDR1 LGHNA, CDR2 YNFKEQ. The CDR3 DNA is TGTGCCAGCAGCCAAGGTGGGGTGGCGGGAGAAGAGACCCAGTACTTC. It translates to CASSQGGVAGEETQYF.

J is TRBJ1-2 and V is TRBV28; 7 nucleotides match TRBD1. The CDR3 consists of 12 residues. Germline CDR1 reads MDHEN; CDR2 reads SYDVKM. Trimming cost V 8 bases and J 12 bases; bases outside gene matches: 12. The CDR3, as DNA: TGTGCCAGCCGGACAGGTGTTTATGAAAACACCTTC. It codes for CASRTGVYENTF.

This clone was counted between two and nine times. This sequence joins TRBV5-4 and TRBJ1-3, with TRBD1 as a possible D gene (6 bases). This CDR3 has 16 residues. The V end lost 0 bases, the J end lost 2 bases, and 12 bases lay between the germline ends. The germline V gene encodes CDR1 SGHNT and CDR2 YYREEE (reference sequence). CDR3 in amino acids: CASSLGLQGPGNTIYF. In DNA, the CDR3 is TGTGCCAGCAGCTTGGGGCTACAGGGCCCTGGAAACACCATATATTTT. The entire variable domain, with the rest obtained from reference TRBV5-4 and TRBJ1-3, is as follows: ETGVTQSPTHLIKTRGQQVTLRCSSQSGHNTVSWYQQALGQGPQFIFQYYREEENGRGNFPPRFSGLQFPNYSSELNVNALELDDSALYLCASSLGLQGPGNTIYFGEGSWLTVV.

The chain couples TRBV5-4 to TRBJ2-3; 10 nucleotides line up with TRBD1. The CDR3 has 15 residues. The V segment lost 5 bases and the J segment 3 bases; nucleotides outside the gene matches: 6. Per germline, CDR1 SGHNT and CDR2 YYREEE (reference sequence). In nucleotides, the CDR3 is TGTGCCAGCAGGAGACAGGGGGCATTAACAGATACGCAGTATTTT. This gives the protein CASRRQGALTDTQYF.

As DNA, the CDR3 is TGTGCCAGCAGTGATAGCTCCTACAATGAGCAGTTCTTC. Its protein product is CASSDSSYNEQFF. The rearrangement uses TRBV2 and TRBJ2-1; D call uncertain. Trimming took 3 bases from V and 0 from J, leaving 3 bases between them. Germline lookup yields CDR1 SNHLY and CDR2 FYNNEI. The CDR3 runs to 13 residues.

The chain employs TRBV29-1 and TRBJ2-3, with D perhaps TRBD2 (6 bases). CDR1 SQVTM and CDR2 ANQGSEA come from the germline V gene. The V gene lost 1 base and the J gene lost 1 base, with 15 bases spanning the gap. The CDR3 spans 16 residues. This chain's CDR3 is CSVEAVSGFRTDTQYF. The CDR3, as DNA: TGCAGCGTTGAAGCGGTCAGCGGGTTCCGCACAGATACGCAGTATTTT.

V and J are TRBV9 and TRBJ1-2; D is ambiguous. The CDR3 has 15 amino acids. CDR1 is SGDLS, CDR2 YYNGEE, per germline. V was clipped by 0 bases and J by 8 bases, with 17 bases between them. The chain's CDR3 is CASSVGGVSAGGYTF. The CDR3 DNA follows: TGTGCCAGCAGCGTAGGTGGGGTATCGGCGGGGGGCTACACCTTC. Supplemented by reference TRBV9 and TRBJ1-2, the full variable domain reads DSGVTQTPKHLITATGQRVTLRCSPRSGDLSVYWYQQSLDQGLQFLIQYYNGEERAKGNILERFSAQQFPDLHSELNLSSLELGDSALYFCASSVGGVSAGGYTFGSGTRLTVV.

The chain has TRBV5-6 and TRBJ2-3; no clear D. Trimming shortened V by 2 bases and J by 3 bases, and 4 bases separated the two germline ends. CDR3 length equals 12 residues. Germline V gives CDR1 SGHDT, CDR2 YYEEEE. The CDR3, as DNA: TGTGCCAGCAGCTTCGGTACAGATACGCAGTATTTT. Translated, it gives CASSFGTDTQYF.

This clone was seen once. This rearrangement joins TRBV11-2 to TRBJ2-3; the match to TRBD2 covers 7 bases. V gave up 2 bases and J gave up 3 bases; unmatched junction bases: 8. This CDR3 comprises 16 residues. Germline CDR1 is SGHAT and CDR2 is FQNNGV. The CDR3 sequence: CASSLNGLAATDTQYF. The DNA of the CDR3 is TGTGCCAGCAGCTTAAACGGCCTAGCGGCGACAGATACGCAGTATTTT.

V usage is TRBV7-3 and J usage is TRBJ2-2; TRBD2 might be the D (6 bases). CDR1 SGHTA and CDR2 FQGTGA come from the germline V gene. V was trimmed by 5 bases and J by 4 bases, leaving 14 bases between them. The CDR3 is 15 amino acids. The chain's CDR3 is CASSPGGAGTGELFF. In DNA form, the CDR3 reads TGTGCCAGCAGCCCAGGCGGGGCGGGCACCGGGGAGCTGTTTTTT.

The chain joins TRBV27 to TRBJ1-1; D ambiguous. This CDR3 has 13 amino acids. The germline V gene has CDR1 MNHEY and CDR2 SMNVEV (reference sequence). V lost 5 bases, J lost 2 bases, and 9 bases lay in between. CDR3 sequence (DNA): TGTGCCAGCAGTCCCTTGTTAAACACTGAAGCTTTCTTT. Its protein is CASSPLLNTEAFF.

The chain is built from TRBV19 and TRBJ2-5, with D hard to call. Germline CDR1 reads LNHDA; CDR2 reads SQIVND (reference sequence). The CDR3 is 14 residues long. Trimming cost V 4 bases and J 2 bases, with 11 bases left between them. This chain's CDR3 is CASSSQRAQETQYF. The CDR3 nucleotides are TGTGCCAGTAGTAGCCAGCGCGCTCAAGAGACCCAGTACTTC. The complete variable domain, with remaining parts taken from reference TRBV19 and TRBJ2-5, reads DGGITQSPKYLFRKEGQNVTLSCEQNLNHDAMYWYRQDPGQGLRLIYYSQIVNDFQKGDIAEGYSVSREKKESFPLTVTSAQKNPTAFYLCASSSQRAQETQYFGPGTRLLVL.

This chain connects TRBV5-1 to TRBJ1-6; D ambiguous. Per germline, CDR1 SGHRS and CDR2 YFSETQ. The CDR3 sequence is 12 residues long. V lost 6 bases, J lost 10 bases, and 11 bases lay in between. The CDR3 region has the DNA TGCGCCAGCATCACATCGAGGTCACCCCTCCACTTT. Its protein is CASITSRSPLHF.